The present T cell receptor (beta chain) was sequenced within a study of blood T cells in healthy people across ages. Next came a second PCR, run for roughly 6 to 11 cycles, which used a sample-barcoded 5' primer along with a J-beta primer mix. TCRdb re-called the 5' RACE reads with MiXCR, one entry per CDR3 protein. The profile shows about 1.1 million distinct CDR3 sequences, roughly two fifths of them singletons. The authors isolated at least 7 million PBMCs per sample. Extractions gave at least 6 micrograms of total RNA per sample. The germline V gene encodes CDR1 SGHTA and CDR2 FQGNSA. V shed 5 bases and J shed 0 bases, with 10 bases lying between them. The CDR3 has 14 residues.

The receptor's source is a young man in good health. The gene calls are TRBV7-2 and TRBJ2-5; no clear D. The sequencing input was blood. CDR3: CASSDDFDQETQYF. The CDR3 DNA reads TGTGCCAGCAGCGACGACTTTGACCAAGAGACCCAGTACTTC. Variable domain in full (rest from reference TRBV7-2 and TRBJ2-5): GAGVSQSPSNKVTEKGKDVELRCDPISGHTALYWYRQSLGQGLEFLIYFQGNSAPDKSGLPSDRFSAERTGGSVSTLTIQRTQQEDSAVYLCASSDDFDQETQYFGPGTRLLVL.